This TCR beta chain emerged from a study of T cells of healthy individuals. This clonotype was seen more than once but under ten times. MiXCR, run by TCRdb on the 5' RACE reads, gives a single entry per CDR3 protein. In the table there are approximately 100,000 distinct CDR3 sequences, under 20% of which are singletons. V was pared by 5 bases and J by 7 bases, with 10 bases of the junction left unmatched. Germline assignment: CDR1 SGHAT and CDR2 FQNNGV. This CDR3 contains 16 residues. This rearrangement joins TRBV11-2 to TRBJ2-1; 11 bases agree with TRBD2. The receptor's source is a human donor in good health. This CDR3 reads CASSPTSGSPGNEQFF. The DNA of the CDR3 is TGTGCCAGCAGCCCAACTAGCGGGAGCCCCGGGAATGAGCAGTTCTTC. The complete variable domain, with remaining parts taken from reference TRBV11-2 and TRBJ2-1, reads EAGVAQSPRYKIIEKRQSVAFWCNPISGHATLYWYQQILGQGPKLLIQFQNNGVVDDSQLPKDRFSAERLKGVDSTLKIQPAKLEDSAVYLCASSPTSGSPGNEQFFGPGTRLTVL.